Below, one TCR beta chain is given with its context. Its antigen remains unknown. This entry comes from a study of response to subunit inactivated influenza vaccine. General observations from the study: The authors offered the suggestion that each seasonal influenza vaccination recruits few new T cells.

TCRdb passed the RT-PCR reads through MiXCR, listing each CDR3 protein once. The sample consists of about 780,000 distinct CDR3 sequences, roughly 18% of them appearing once. V shed 3 bases and J 6 bases; nucleotides not matched to a gene: 10. The length of the CDR3 is 15 residues. Per the germline V gene, CDR1 is DFQATT and CDR2 is SNEGSKA (reference sequence). The chain uses TRBV20-1 and TRBJ2-7; 11 positions agree with TRBD2. Specimen: PBMCs from blood, collected roughly 5 days after vaccination. This TCR was recovered from a man aged 50 to 60 who received an inactivated influenza vaccine. In DNA form, the CDR3 reads TGCAGTGCTAGTGCCCTAGCGGGAGGTATAGGCGAGCAGTACTTC. This encodes CSASALAGGIGEQYF.